The sequence of this T cell receptor beta chain was determined in a study of shared clonotypes between healthy human individuals. CDR3 length: 16 amino acids. V lost 7 bases and J lost 1; bases outside the gene matches: 9. In germline, CDR1 is ENHRY, CDR2 SYGVKD. Positively selected for CCR7, the CD45RO-negative cells used as naive CD8 cells excluded terminally differentiated effector memory CD45RA+ cells. The repertoire was sequenced with immunoSEQ multiplex PCR; TCRdb's copy has only in-frame clones and lacks some. The table has about 750,000 clones, 90% to 95% seen once. The gene calls are TRBV10-3 and TRBJ2-2, with 7 bases lining up with TRBD2. The receptor was isolated from a man aged 30-40 years in good health. Sequenced: naive CD8+ T cells sorted from blood. CDR3 sequence reads: CAITIGASGNTGELFF. In DNA form, the CDR3 reads TGTGCCATCACTATCGGGGCTAGCGGGAACACCGGGGAGCTGTTTTTT.